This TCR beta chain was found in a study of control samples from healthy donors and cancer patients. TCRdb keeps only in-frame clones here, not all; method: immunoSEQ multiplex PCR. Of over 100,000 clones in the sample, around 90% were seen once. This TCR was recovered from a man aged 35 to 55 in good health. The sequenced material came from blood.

The CDR3 region has the DNA TGTGCCAGCAGCTTGGAAGAGACCCAGTACTTC. Amino acids: CASSLEETQYF. The chain is built from TRBV5-6 and TRBJ2-5; D not certain. This CDR3 region has 11 residues. The V end lost 0 bases, the J end lost 3 bases, and 0 bases lay between the germline ends. Looked up from germline, CDR1 is SGHDT and CDR2 is YYEEEE.